This record concerns one T cell receptor (beta chain) sequence. As yet, its antigen is unknown. These data originate in a study of shared clonotypes between healthy human individuals. Across the whole study: Three plates each covered CD4 naive and memory; CD8 naive two, CD8 memory one.

CDR1 is MDHEN and CDR2 is SYDVKM in the germline V gene. The CDR3 is 14 residues long. Trimming stripped 6 bases from V and 6 bases from J, with 17 bases between. In the authors' workflow: Junction-only sequences without quality scores came from ImmunoSEQ, so filtering differed. Method: immunoSEQ multiplex PCR; TCRdb's copy keeps in-frame clones and lacks some. Clonal size and the V and J genes are those of that table, whereas D and trimming came from the DNA. Among around 2.5 million clones listed, roughly 93% were seen once. General study results and limits: Naive subsets generally had larger estimated richness than memory subsets. For naive CD4 cells, approximately 4.7% of clonotypes were shared across a handful of donors.

Sequences were obtained from naive CD4+ T cells from PBMCs. Specified subset: CD45RA+ positively selected. V and J are TRBV28 and TRBJ1-2; D remains ambiguous. The receptor's source is a man aged 18 to 29 in good health. Some clones in this sample may be carry-over from other donors' samples. The CDR3 loop is CASSPSERRDGYTF. CDR3 nucleotide sequence: TGTGCCAGCAGCCCGAGTGAAAGGAGGGATGGCTACACCTTC.